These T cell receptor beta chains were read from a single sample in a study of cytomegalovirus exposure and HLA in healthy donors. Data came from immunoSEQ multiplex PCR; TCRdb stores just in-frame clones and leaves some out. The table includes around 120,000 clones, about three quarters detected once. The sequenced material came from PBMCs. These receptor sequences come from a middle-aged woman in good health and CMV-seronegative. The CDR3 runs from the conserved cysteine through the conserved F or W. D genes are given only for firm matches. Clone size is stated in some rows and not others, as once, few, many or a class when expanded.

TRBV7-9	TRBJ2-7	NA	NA	TGTGCCAGCAGCTCCGCTTATTCCGGCGAGCAGTACTTC	CASSSAYSGEQYF
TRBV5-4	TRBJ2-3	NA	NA	TGTGCCAGCAGCCCTGATGGCGGGATTAGCACAGATACGCAGTATTTT	CASSPDGGISTDTQYF
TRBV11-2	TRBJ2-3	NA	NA	TGTGCCAGCAGCTCTGGACTACCGATTACAGATACGCAGTATTTT	CASSSGLPITDTQYF
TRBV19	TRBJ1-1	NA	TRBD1	TGTGCCAGTGGGACAGGTCCGGACACTGAAGCTTTCTTT	CASGTGPDTEAFF
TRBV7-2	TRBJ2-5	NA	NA	TGTGCCAGCAGCTTAGATTTTTCGGAGACCCAGTACTTC	CASSLDFSETQYF
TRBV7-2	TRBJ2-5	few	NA	TGTGCCAGCACCCTCAGGCCGGAAGAGACCCAGTACTTC	CASTLRPEETQYF
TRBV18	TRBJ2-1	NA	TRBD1	TGTGCCAGCTCACTGATGCCCGGGACAGGGGGCTACAATGAGCAGTTCTTC	CASSLMPGTGGYNEQFF
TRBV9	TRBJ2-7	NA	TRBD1	TGTGCCAGCAGCGTCCGGGACAGGGGCTACGAGCAGTACTTC	CASSVRDRGYEQYF
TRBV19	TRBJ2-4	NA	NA	TGTGCCAGTAGAGGGGAAAGGAATCAGTACTTC	CASRGERNQYF
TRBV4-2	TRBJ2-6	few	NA	TGTGCCAGCAGCCAGGTGTCCGCGTCTGGGGCCAACGTCCTGACTTTC	CASSQVSASGANVLTF
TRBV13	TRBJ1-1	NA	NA	TGTGCCAGCAGGCTCTTGAGGGTTTCCACTGAAGCTTTCTTT	CASRLLRVSTEAFF
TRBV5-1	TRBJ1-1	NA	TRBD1	TGCGCCAGCAGCTGGACAGGAGGGCACACTGAAGCTTTCTTT	CASSWTGGHTEAFF
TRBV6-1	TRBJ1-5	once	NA	TGTGCCAGCAGGAGACAGGGCAATCAGCCCCAGCATTTT	CASRRQGNQPQHF
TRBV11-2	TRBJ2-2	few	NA	TGTGCCAGCAGCTTAGAGTCTAGCGGGGAGCTGTTTTTT	CASSLESSGELFF
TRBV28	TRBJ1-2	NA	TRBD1	TGTGCCAGCAGTTTGGGCGGGACAGGGTATGGCTACACCTTC	CASSLGGTGYGYTF
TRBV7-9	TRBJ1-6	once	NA	TGTGCCAGCAGCTACGGGACATCTAATTCACCCCTCCACTTT	CASSYGTSNSPLHF
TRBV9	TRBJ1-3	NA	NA	TGTGCCAGCAGCGGAAGGGGCTCTGGAAACACCATATATTTT	CASSGRGSGNTIYF
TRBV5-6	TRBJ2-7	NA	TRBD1	TGTGCCAGCAGCTGGGGGACAGGGTACGAGCAGTACTTC	CASSWGTGYEQYF
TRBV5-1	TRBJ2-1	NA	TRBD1	TGCGCCAGCAGCTTGGGACAGGGGATTCGGTACAATGAGCAGTTCTTC	CASSLGQGIRYNEQFF
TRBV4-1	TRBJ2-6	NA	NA	TGCGCCAGCAGCCAACCCAGGGTATCGGGGGCCAACGTCCTGACTTTC	CASSQPRVSGANVLTF
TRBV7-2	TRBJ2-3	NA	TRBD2	TGTGCCAGCAGCTTAGTAGCGGGAGTAACGGATACGCAGTATTTT	CASSLVAGVTDTQYF
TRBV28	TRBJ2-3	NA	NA	TGTGCCAGCAGTTCGGCGCGACCAGGCGATACGCAGTATTTT	CASSSARPGDTQYF
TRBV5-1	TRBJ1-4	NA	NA	TGCGCCAGCAGCTTGGCAGGTATTAATGAAAAACTGTTTTTT	CASSLAGINEKLFF
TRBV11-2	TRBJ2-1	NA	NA	TGTGCCAGCAGCTTAGATCTTCTAGCCCCCTACAATGAGCAGTTCTTC	CASSLDLLAPYNEQFF